This T cell receptor beta chain was documented in a study of cytotoxic CD8 clonotypes in ibrutinib-treated CLL. The V end was cut by 0 bases, the J end by 3 bases, with 9 bases between. CDR1 LNHDA and CDR2 SQIVND come from the germline V gene (reference sequence). This CDR3 contains 15 residues. Overall study findings and caveats: Clonality climbed at ibrutinib response, then dropped toward baseline at progression.

With regard to this clone: Its target is not known.

Sequencing used immunoSEQ multiplex PCR; TCRdb keeps in-frame clones, though not all of them. The table records fewer than 25,000 clones, 65% to 75% of them present only once. The sequencing here drew on PBMCs, taken before ibrutinib treatment. The chain combines TRBV19 with TRBJ1-3; D not resolved. The clonotype was recovered from a human donor with chronic lymphocytic leukemia. In DNA form, the CDR3 reads TGTGCCAGTAGTATAGACAACCGAGTTGGAAACACCATATATTTT. This encodes CASSIDNRVGNTIYF.